The rows below give T cell receptor beta chains drawn from one sample of a study of blood T cells in healthy people across ages. Via MiXCR, TCRdb re-called the 5' RACE reads, giving one row per CDR3 protein. The sample lists about 620,000 distinct CDR3 sequences, 52% occurring once. Sequenced sample: blood. The receptors originated from a woman of 80 years or more in good health. Both conserved end residues are part of each CDR3. The order of the fields is J gene, D gene, clone size, V gene, CDR3 protein, CDR3 DNA. The D gene is left open where the match is weak. Part of the rows lack a size; the others show once, few, many or a class for expanded clones.

J gene: TRBJ1-2; D gene: TRBD1; clone size: many; V gene: TRBV6-5; CDR3 protein: CASGQDRGYGYTF; CDR3 DNA: TGTGCCAGCGGACAGGACAGGGGGTATGGCTACACCTTC
J gene: TRBJ1-1; D gene: TRBD1; clone size: NA; V gene: TRBV12-3/TRBV12-4; CDR3 protein: CASSIGTGRTNTEAFF; CDR3 DNA: TGTGCCAGCAGCATCGGGACAGGACGAACGAACACTGAAGCTTTCTTT
J gene: TRBJ2-1; D gene: NA; clone size: many; V gene: TRBV7-9; CDR3 protein: CASSPTSRGAEQFF; CDR3 DNA: TGTGCCAGCAGCCCTACTAGCCGCGGGGCTGAGCAGTTCTTC
J gene: TRBJ2-1; D gene: TRBD2; clone size: many; V gene: TRBV5-1; CDR3 protein: CASFPLPAGGPHNEQFF; CDR3 DNA: TGCGCCAGCTTCCCTCTCCCAGCGGGAGGGCCCCACAATGAGCAGTTCTTC
J gene: TRBJ2-1; D gene: NA; clone size: once; V gene: TRBV15; CDR3 protein: CATSRGGSSYNEQFF; CDR3 DNA: TGTGCCACCAGCAGAGGTGGCAGCTCCTACAATGAGCAGTTCTTC
J gene: TRBJ2-7; D gene: NA; clone size: once; V gene: TRBV29-1; CDR3 protein: CSVSRGRDEQYF; CDR3 DNA: TGCAGCGTTAGCCGGGGTAGAGACGAGCAGTACTTC
J gene: TRBJ1-2; D gene: NA; clone size: NA; V gene: TRBV7-2; CDR3 protein: CASSYPGRGRNGYTF; CDR3 DNA: TGTGCCAGCAGCTACCCGGGAAGGGGGAGGAACGGCTACACCTTC
J gene: TRBJ2-1; D gene: TRBD2; clone size: NA; V gene: TRBV15; CDR3 protein: CATSRDVAAGALSDEQFF; CDR3 DNA: TGTGCCACCAGCAGAGATGTTGCAGCGGGGGCCCTTTCGGATGAGCAGTTCTTC
J gene: TRBJ2-4; D gene: TRBD1; clone size: NA; V gene: TRBV10-3; CDR3 protein: CAADRAGNIQYF; CDR3 DNA: TGTGCCGCGGACAGGGCCGGAAACATTCAGTACTTC
J gene: TRBJ1-3; D gene: NA; clone size: NA; V gene: TRBV12-3/TRBV12-4; CDR3 protein: CASSFPLGGGNTIYF; CDR3 DNA: TGTGCCAGCAGTTTCCCCCTAGGGGGTGGAAACACCATATATTTT
J gene: TRBJ2-5; D gene: NA; clone size: NA; V gene: TRBV9; CDR3 protein: CASSSRGDGEETQYF; CDR3 DNA: TGTGCCAGCAGCTCCCGTGGAGATGGGGAAGAGACCCAGTACTTC
J gene: TRBJ2-3; D gene: NA; clone size: NA; V gene: TRBV4-1; CDR3 protein: CASSQLRAPADTQYF; CDR3 DNA: TGCGCCAGCAGCCAACTCAGGGCCCCAGCAGATACGCAGTATTTT
J gene: TRBJ2-5; D gene: TRBD2; clone size: NA; V gene: TRBV20-1; CDR3 protein: CSASGTSGKEGETQYF; CDR3 DNA: TGCAGTGCTTCCGGGACTAGCGGGAAAGAGGGAGAGACCCAGTACTTC
J gene: TRBJ2-1; D gene: TRBD2; clone size: NA; V gene: TRBV12-3/TRBV12-4; CDR3 protein: CASSSTGTSGVNEQFF; CDR3 DNA: TGTGCCAGCAGTTCCACCGGGACTAGCGGGGTAAATGAGCAGTTCTTC
J gene: TRBJ1-5; D gene: TRBD1; clone size: NA; V gene: TRBV20-1; CDR3 protein: CSAAQGGFQPQHF; CDR3 DNA: TGCAGTGCTGCCCAGGGGGGTTTTCAGCCCCAGCATTTT
J gene: TRBJ2-5; D gene: NA; clone size: NA; V gene: TRBV2; CDR3 protein: CATYDGRLGSKTQYF; CDR3 DNA: TGTGCCACCTACGACGGGCGATTGGGATCGAAGACCCAGTACTTC
J gene: TRBJ2-1; D gene: TRBD1; clone size: many; V gene: TRBV28; CDR3 protein: CASRPGQSLNEQFF; CDR3 DNA: TGTGCCAGCAGACCGGGACAGTCTCTCAATGAGCAGTTCTTC
J gene: TRBJ2-3; D gene: NA; clone size: NA; V gene: TRBV20-1; CDR3 protein: CSARRTGPFTDTQYF; CDR3 DNA: TGCAGTGCTAGAAGGACCGGGCCCTTCACAGATACGCAGTATTTT
J gene: TRBJ1-2; D gene: NA; clone size: NA; V gene: TRBV6-2/TRBV6-3; CDR3 protein: CASSFGTQGSYGYTF; CDR3 DNA: TGTGCCAGCAGTTTTGGGACGCAAGGGTCCTATGGCTACACCTTC
J gene: TRBJ2-7; D gene: TRBD1; clone size: NA; V gene: TRBV27; CDR3 protein: CASTRTGSPEQYF; CDR3 DNA: TGTGCCAGCACCAGGACAGGGTCCCCCGAGCAGTACTTC
J gene: TRBJ1-2; D gene: NA; clone size: many; V gene: TRBV7-2; CDR3 protein: CASSPDRNYGYTF; CDR3 DNA: TGTGCCAGCAGCCCCGACAGGAACTATGGCTACACCTTC
J gene: TRBJ1-6; D gene: NA; clone size: NA; V gene: TRBV7-2; CDR3 protein: CASSPWGVGANSPLHF; CDR3 DNA: TGTGCCAGCAGCCCATGGGGCGTCGGTGCGAATTCACCCCTCCACTTT
J gene: TRBJ2-3; D gene: TRBD2; clone size: few; V gene: TRBV5-1; CDR3 protein: CASSLVLAARLDTQYF; CDR3 DNA: TGCGCCAGCAGCCTAGTTCTAGCGGCTCGGTTGGATACGCAGTATTTT
J gene: TRBJ2-3; D gene: TRBD1; clone size: NA; V gene: TRBV20-1; CDR3 protein: CSAIQGVSTDTQYF; CDR3 DNA: TGCAGTGCTATACAGGGGGTTAGCACAGATACGCAGTATTTT
J gene: TRBJ2-4; D gene: NA; clone size: many; V gene: TRBV12-3/TRBV12-4; CDR3 protein: CASSLMGGPNIQYF; CDR3 DNA: TGTGCCAGCAGTTTAATGGGGGGCCCCAACATTCAGTACTTC
J gene: TRBJ1-2; D gene: TRBD1; clone size: NA; V gene: TRBV5-1; CDR3 protein: CASSIQGARDYGYTF; CDR3 DNA: TGCGCCAGCAGCATCCAGGGGGCGCGGGACTATGGCTACACCTTC
J gene: TRBJ2-7; D gene: TRBD1; clone size: NA; V gene: TRBV6-5; CDR3 protein: CASSRAGGGYEQYF; CDR3 DNA: TGTGCCAGCAGTCGAGCAGGGGGCGGTTACGAGCAGTACTTC
J gene: TRBJ1-2; D gene: NA; clone size: NA; V gene: TRBV2; CDR3 protein: CASSPMGDGYTF; CDR3 DNA: TGTGCCAGCAGCCCCATGGGAGATGGCTACACCTTC
J gene: TRBJ2-4; D gene: NA; clone size: many; V gene: TRBV29-1; CDR3 protein: CSVDSGTKNIQYF; CDR3 DNA: TGCAGCGTTGATTCGGGGACCAAAAACATTCAGTACTTC
J gene: TRBJ2-7; D gene: TRBD2; clone size: many; V gene: TRBV5-1; CDR3 protein: CASSFSGSSYEQYF; CDR3 DNA: TGCGCCAGCAGCTTTAGCGGGAGCTCCTACGAGCAGTACTTC
J gene: TRBJ1-4; D gene: NA; clone size: few; V gene: TRBV20-1; CDR3 protein: CSASEGWPQAPATNEKLFF; CDR3 DNA: TGCAGTGCTAGTGAGGGATGGCCCCAGGCTCCGGCAACTAATGAAAAACTGTTTTTT
J gene: TRBJ2-3; D gene: NA; clone size: NA; V gene: TRBV20-1; CDR3 protein: CSALFRGGADTQYF; CDR3 DNA: TGCAGTGCACTCTTCCGAGGGGGGGCAGATACGCAGTATTTT
J gene: TRBJ2-1; D gene: NA; clone size: many; V gene: TRBV5-1; CDR3 protein: CASSRGGFEEGEQFF; CDR3 DNA: TGCGCCAGCAGTCGAGGAGGGTTCGAGGAGGGTGAGCAGTTCTTC
J gene: TRBJ1-6; D gene: NA; clone size: many; V gene: TRBV12-3/TRBV12-4; CDR3 protein: CASSLLPSPLHF; CDR3 DNA: TGTGCCAGCAGTTTATTGCCATCACCCCTCCACTTT
J gene: TRBJ2-1; D gene: NA; clone size: few; V gene: TRBV6-5; CDR3 protein: CASSHTGPHNEQFF; CDR3 DNA: TGTGCCAGCAGTCACACGGGACCACACAATGAGCAGTTCTTC
J gene: TRBJ2-5; D gene: NA; clone size: NA; V gene: TRBV7-9; CDR3 protein: CASSLARYSSGRETQETQYF; CDR3 DNA: TGTGCCAGCAGCTTAGCGCGGTATTCTTCCGGCAGGGAAACACAAGAGACCCAGTACTTC
J gene: TRBJ2-4; D gene: NA; clone size: few; V gene: TRBV7-2; CDR3 protein: CAGSLLAKNIQYF; CDR3 DNA: TGTGCCGGCAGCTTACTAGCCAAAAACATTCAGTACTTC
J gene: TRBJ2-3; D gene: NA; clone size: many; V gene: TRBV2; CDR3 protein: CASSVRGDTQYF; CDR3 DNA: TGTGCCAGCAGCGTACGGGGGGATACGCAGTATTTT
J gene: TRBJ2-4; D gene: NA; clone size: many; V gene: TRBV3-1; CDR3 protein: CASSQASGGSNIQYF; CDR3 DNA: TGTGCCAGCAGCCAAGCCAGCGGAGGTAGTAACATTCAGTACTTC
J gene: TRBJ2-7; D gene: NA; clone size: NA; V gene: TRBV12-5; CDR3 protein: CASGLGRTHYYEQYF; CDR3 DNA: TGTGCTAGTGGTTTGGGTCGGACACATTACTACGAGCAGTACTTC
J gene: TRBJ2-1; D gene: NA; clone size: once; V gene: TRBV20-1; CDR3 protein: CSARPPGGGSGAYNEQFF; CDR3 DNA: TGCAGTGCTAGACCACCCGGTGGGGGCAGCGGGGCGTACAATGAGCAGTTCTTC
J gene: TRBJ2-7; D gene: NA; clone size: many; V gene: TRBV28; CDR3 protein: CASSFPLNEQYF; CDR3 DNA: TGTGCCAGCAGTTTCCCCCTCAACGAGCAGTACTTC
J gene: TRBJ2-5; D gene: NA; clone size: few; V gene: TRBV20-1; CDR3 protein: CSATLGGAPQETQYF; CDR3 DNA: TGCAGTGCTACCCTTGGGGGGGCCCCCCAAGAGACCCAGTACTTC
J gene: TRBJ2-1; D gene: NA; clone size: NA; V gene: TRBV6-5; CDR3 protein: CASSLYTEQFF; CDR3 DNA: TGTGCCAGCAGTCTTTACACCGAGCAGTTCTTC
J gene: TRBJ1-4; D gene: NA; clone size: NA; V gene: TRBV14; CDR3 protein: CASSQTPREKLFF; CDR3 DNA: TGTGCCAGCAGCCAAACCCCAAGGGAAAAACTGTTTTTT